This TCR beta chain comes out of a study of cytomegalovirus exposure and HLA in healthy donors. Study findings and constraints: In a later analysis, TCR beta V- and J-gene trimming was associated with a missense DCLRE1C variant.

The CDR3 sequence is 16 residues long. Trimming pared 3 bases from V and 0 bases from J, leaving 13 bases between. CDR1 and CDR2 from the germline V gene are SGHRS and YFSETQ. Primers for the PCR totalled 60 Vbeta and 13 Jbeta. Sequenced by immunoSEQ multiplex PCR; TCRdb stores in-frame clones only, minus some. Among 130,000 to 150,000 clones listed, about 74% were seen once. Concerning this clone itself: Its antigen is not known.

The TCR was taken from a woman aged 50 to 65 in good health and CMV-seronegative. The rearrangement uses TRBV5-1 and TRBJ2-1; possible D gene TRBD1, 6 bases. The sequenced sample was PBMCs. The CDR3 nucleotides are TGCGCCAGCAGCTCAACAGGGTCAGGCTCCTACAATGAGCAGTTCTTC. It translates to CASSSTGSGSYNEQFF.